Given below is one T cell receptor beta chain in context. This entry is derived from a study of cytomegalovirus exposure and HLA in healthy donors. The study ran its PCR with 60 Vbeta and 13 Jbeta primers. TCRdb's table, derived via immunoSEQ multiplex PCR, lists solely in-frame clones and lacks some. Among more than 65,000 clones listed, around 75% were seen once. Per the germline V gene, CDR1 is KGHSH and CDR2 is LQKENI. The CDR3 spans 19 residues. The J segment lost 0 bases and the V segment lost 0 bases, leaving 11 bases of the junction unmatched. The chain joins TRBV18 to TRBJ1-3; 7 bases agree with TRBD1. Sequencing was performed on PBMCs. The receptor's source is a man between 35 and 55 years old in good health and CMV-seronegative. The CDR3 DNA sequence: TGTGCCAGCTCACCACCTAAAGGGACAGAATCAAACTCTGGAAACACCATATATTTT. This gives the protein CASSPPKGTESNSGNTIYF.